The clone carrying this T cell receptor (beta chain) has a count of ten or more. Source study methods: Estimates of nucleated cell counts were drawn from the amplification of reference gene primers. Sequenced by immunoSEQ multiplex PCR; TCRdb stores in-frame clones only, minus some. That table gives V, J and clone size, and the DNA gave D and trimming. The sample holds about 220,000 clones, more than 75% seen once. This sample was included in a study of blood T cell repertoires in COVID-19. The overall study: Acute-phase and convalescent COVID-19 samples originated in the United States, Italy and Spain. PBMCs, B-cell-depleted T cells, or T cells were the source of the cDNA or gDNA that made up the material.

CDR1 and CDR2 (germline): SGHNT, YYREEE (reference sequence). Trimming cost V 0 bases and J 4 bases, with 8 bases left between them. This CDR3 has 14 residues. The chain is built from TRBV5-4 and TRBJ1-5; possibly TRBD1 for D (6 bases). The sequence came from a man between 45 and 60 years old who had recovered from COVID-19. The sample consisted of peripheral blood. CDR3 region: CASSLGGPNQPQHF. CDR3 DNA: TGTGCCAGCAGCTTGGGGGGGCCTAATCAGCCCCAGCATTTT.